Sequencing of this TCR beta chain was carried out in a study of cytomegalovirus exposure and HLA in healthy donors. Details on this clone: What it binds is not known. At one end the junction does not follow the germline gene, possibly because of a read error.

Study-wide findings and caveats: In an earlier analysis, most TCR beta V segments were productive about 87% or about 30% of the time.

From germline, CDR1 is MNHNS and CDR2 SASEGT. The CDR3 contains 13 residues. The PCR made use of 60 Vbeta and 13 Jbeta primers. Clones were sequenced by immunoSEQ multiplex PCR, and TCRdb holds only the in-frame ones, with some missing. The sample holds around 170,000 clones; 76% are singletons and the top ten take around 1.6%. V is TRBV6-1 and J is TRBJ2-7; D perhaps matches TRBD1 (6 bases). Sequencing was carried out using PBMCs. This sequence was found in a man younger than 35 in good health and CMV-seronegative. This CDR3 is CASGEQGQREQYF. CDR3 coding DNA: TGTGCCAGCGGTGAACAGGGTCAGAGGGAGCAGTACTTC.